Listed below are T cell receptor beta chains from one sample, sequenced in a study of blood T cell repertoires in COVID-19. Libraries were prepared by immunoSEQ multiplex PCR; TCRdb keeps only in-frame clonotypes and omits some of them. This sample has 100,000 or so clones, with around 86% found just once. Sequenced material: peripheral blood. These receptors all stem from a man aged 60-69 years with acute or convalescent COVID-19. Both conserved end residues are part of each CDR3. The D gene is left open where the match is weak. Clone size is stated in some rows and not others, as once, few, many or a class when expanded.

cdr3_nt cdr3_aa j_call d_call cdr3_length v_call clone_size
TGTGCCAGTAGTACCTACCGCCGACAGGAAAGGGGGAATTCACCCCTCCACTTT CASSTYRRQERGNSPLHF TRBJ1-6 . 18 TRBV19 .
TGCGCCAGCAGCACCGGGACTAGCGCCCCCCAGTATTTT CASSTGTSAPQYF TRBJ2-3 TRBD2 13 TRBV5-1 .
TGTGCCAGCACCGGGACAGGAAAACTGTTTTTT CASTGTGKLFF TRBJ1-4 TRBD1 11 TRBV25-1 .
TGTGCCAGCAGCTTAGATGGTGTGGGTTTGAGGTCAGATACGCAGTATTTT CASSLDGVGLRSDTQYF TRBJ2-3 . 17 TRBV11-2 .
TGCGCCAGCAGCTTTTGGAGCGGACAAGAGACCCAGTACTTC CASSFWSGQETQYF TRBJ2-5 . 14 TRBV5-1 .
TGTGCCACCAGAACGGATGGAGCTAGCGGGTACAATGAGCAGTTCTTC CATRTDGASGYNEQFF TRBJ2-1 TRBD2 16 TRBV15 .
TGTGCCACCAGCAGAGACCGGACAGCTTCCTACGAGCAGTACTTC CATSRDRTASYEQYF TRBJ2-7 . 15 TRBV15 .
TGTGCCAGCAGTCGTAGCGGTAGCTCCTACGAGCAGTACTTC CASSRSGSSYEQYF TRBJ2-7 . 14 TRBV27 few
TGTGCCAGCAGCTTAGTTAGCGGGGGGGCCGATACGCAGTATTTT CASSLVSGGADTQYF TRBJ2-3 TRBD2 15 TRBV7-2 .
TGTGCCAGCAGCCAGGGACAGGGGCTCGGTACGCAGTATTTT CASSQGQGLGTQYF TRBJ2-3 TRBD1 14 TRBV4-2 .
TGTGCCAGCAGCCCGACGGGGGTTTCAACTAATGAAAAACTGTTTTTT CASSPTGVSTNEKLFF TRBJ1-4 . 16 TRBV9 .
TGTGCCAGCAGTGATAGCAGGGGAGGGGGAAAACTGTTTTTT CASSDSRGGGKLFF TRBJ1-4 . 14 TRBV6-1 few
TGCGCCAGCAGTGAGTCTTTCAGGGGCACCGGGGAGCTGTTTTTT CASSESFRGTGELFF TRBJ2-2 . 15 TRBV10-2 .
TGTGCCAGTAGTATTCAGGCAAACATTCAGTACTTC CASSIQANIQYF TRBJ2-4 . 12 TRBV19 .
TGCGCCAGCAGCCATGAACCGGGACTCTTAGCGAGGGGCTACACCTTC CASSHEPGLLARGYTF TRBJ1-2 . 16 TRBV4-1 .
TGCGCCAGCAGCCTGAGGACAGGGGGCTATTACGAGCAGTACTTC CASSLRTGGYYEQYF TRBJ2-7 TRBD1 15 TRBV5-1 .
TGTGCCAGCACTACTAACTCCTACGAGCAGTACTTC CASTTNSYEQYF TRBJ2-7 . 12 TRBV12-3/TRBV12-4 .
TGCAGCGTCGCCCGACAGGGCGGAACCGGGGAGCTGTTTTTT CSVARQGGTGELFF TRBJ2-2 TRBD1 14 TRBV29-1 .
TGTGCCAGCAGCCTGCGCGGGGGAAATCAGCCCCAGCATTTT CASSLRGGNQPQHF TRBJ1-5 . 14 TRBV3-1/TRBV3-2 .
TGCAGCGTTGAACAGGGCAAATACGAGCAGTACTTC CSVEQGKYEQYF TRBJ2-7 . 12 TRBV29-1 few
TGTGCCAGCAGCCAAGGGGTTGGTAGCGGGGGAGAGACCCAGTACTTC CASSQGVGSGGETQYF TRBJ2-5 TRBD2 16 TRBV4-2 .
TGTGCCAGCAGTTTATTCACTAGTATCGCAGATACGCAGTATTTT CASSLFTSIADTQYF TRBJ2-3 . 15 TRBV27 .
TGTGCCAGCAGTGAAGAGAGGACTGGAAACACCATATATTTT CASSEERTGNTIYF TRBJ1-3 . 14 TRBV25-1 .
TGTGCCAGCAGCCAGGGGGCCCAAAATTCACCCCTCCACTTT CASSQGAQNSPLHF TRBJ1-6 TRBD1 14 TRBV7-2 few
TGCGCCAGCAGCCAAGTCCCAGGGGCGTACACTGAAGCTTTCTTT CASSQVPGAYTEAFF TRBJ1-1 . 15 TRBV4-1 .
TGTGCCAGCAGTGAAGCCAGACAGGGTGTGAGCGAGCAGTACTTC CASSEARQGVSEQYF TRBJ2-7 TRBD1 15 TRBV6-1 .
TGTGCCAGCAGCCGGCAGACTAGCGGGGGGTTCGGGCATGAGCAGTTCTTC CASSRQTSGGFGHEQFF TRBJ2-1 TRBD2 17 TRBV4-2 .
TGCGCCAGCAGCCAAGATACGGGGGGGGACACAGATACGCAGTATTTT CASSQDTGGDTDTQYF TRBJ2-3 TRBD2 16 TRBV4-3 .
TGTGCCAGCAGTGCCGACAGGGGAGACACCGGGGAGCTGTTTTTT CASSADRGDTGELFF TRBJ2-2 TRBD1 15 TRBV25-1 .
TGTGCCAGCAGCCCGAGAGGGACTTCCTACGAGCAGTACTTC CASSPRGTSYEQYF TRBJ2-7 . 14 TRBV12-1 .
TGTGCCAGCAGCGTAGGTGGGACAGGGAATGAAAAACTGTTTTTT CASSVGGTGNEKLFF TRBJ1-4 TRBD1 15 TRBV9 .
TGTGCCAGCAGCTTGGGACAGGGCCGACAAGAGACCCAGTACTTC CASSLGQGRQETQYF TRBJ2-5 TRBD1 15 TRBV5-6 .
TGCGCCAGCAGCGACCGACAGGGCGGTGAAAAACTGTTTTTT CASSDRQGGEKLFF TRBJ1-4 TRBD1 14 TRBV5-1 .
TGCGCCAGCAGCTTGGCGACGGTAGCTAGCACAGATACGCAGTATTTT CASSLATVASTDTQYF TRBJ2-3 . 16 TRBV5-1 .
TGTGCCAGTAGTATTGGGACAGGGAACACCGGGGAGCTGTTTTTT CASSIGTGNTGELFF TRBJ2-2 TRBD1 15 TRBV19 .
TGTGCCAGCAGCTTCACTAGTAACCACGAGCAGTACTTC CASSFTSNHEQYF TRBJ2-7 . 13 TRBV13 .
TGTGCCAGCAGACGTAAAGCGGGAGAACAAGAGACCCAGTACTTC CASRRKAGEQETQYF TRBJ2-5 TRBD2 15 TRBV27 .
TGCGCCAGCAGCTTGGGCAGGGCGGAGAACTATGGCTACACCTTC CASSLGRAENYGYTF TRBJ1-2 . 15 TRBV5-1 .
TGTGCCCAACGGACAGGGACCTCCTACGAGCAGTACTTC CAQRTGTSYEQYF TRBJ2-7 TRBD1 13 TRBV30 .
TGTGCCAGCAGCCAGGGATACGAGCAGTACTTC CASSQGYEQYF TRBJ2-7 . 11 TRBV5-4 .
TGTGCCACCAGCGGACAGGGAACAGATACGCAGTATTTT CATSGQGTDTQYF TRBJ2-3 TRBD1 13 TRBV24-1 .
TGCGCCAGCAGCCCCGGGGAGGTCACCGGGGAGCTGTTTTTT CASSPGEVTGELFF TRBJ2-2 . 14 TRBV5-1 .
TGTGCCAGCAGCCAATCTCGGAGCGGGGGCGCGGCAGATACGCAGTATTTT CASSQSRSGGAADTQYF TRBJ2-3 TRBD2 17 TRBV16 .
TGTGCCAGCAGTTATCCCACAGGGGAAGGAAACACCATATATTTT CASSYPTGEGNTIYF TRBJ1-3 TRBD1 15 TRBV6-6 .
TGTGCCAGCAGTTACAGTTCAGGCTCTGGAAACACCATATATTTT CASSYSSGSGNTIYF TRBJ1-3 . 15 TRBV6-5 .
TGTGCCAGCAGTGATAAGGAGTTC CASSDKEF TRBJ1-2 . 8 TRBV2 .
TGTGCCAGCAGTAGCCGGGACAGACTACTGCAGTTCTTC CASSSRDRLLQFF TRBJ2-1 TRBD1 13 TRBV6-6 .
TGCGCCAGCAGCTTGGCCGGGACGGGAGGGCGAACAGATACGCAGTATTTT CASSLAGTGGRTDTQYF TRBJ2-3 TRBD2 17 TRBV5-1 few
TGTGCTAGTGGTTTGGTACAGGACAGGGTTTTC CASGLVQDRVF TRBJ1-5 TRBD1 11 TRBV12-5 .
TGTGCCAGCAGTTTACTGGGACTTTCACCCCTCCACTTT CASSLLGLSPLHF TRBJ1-6 . 13 TRBV27 .
TGTGCCAGCAGGAGGACTAGCGGCTCAGATACGCAGTATTTT CASRRTSGSDTQYF TRBJ2-3 TRBD2 14 TRBV6-5 .
TGTGCCTGGAATCAGAACACTGAAGCTTTCTTT CAWNQNTEAFF TRBJ1-1 . 11 TRBV30 .
TGTGCCAGCAGCCAAGATGGGGGGGAGTACTCCGAGCAGTACTTC CASSQDGGEYSEQYF TRBJ2-7 TRBD2 15 TRBV3-1/TRBV3-2 once